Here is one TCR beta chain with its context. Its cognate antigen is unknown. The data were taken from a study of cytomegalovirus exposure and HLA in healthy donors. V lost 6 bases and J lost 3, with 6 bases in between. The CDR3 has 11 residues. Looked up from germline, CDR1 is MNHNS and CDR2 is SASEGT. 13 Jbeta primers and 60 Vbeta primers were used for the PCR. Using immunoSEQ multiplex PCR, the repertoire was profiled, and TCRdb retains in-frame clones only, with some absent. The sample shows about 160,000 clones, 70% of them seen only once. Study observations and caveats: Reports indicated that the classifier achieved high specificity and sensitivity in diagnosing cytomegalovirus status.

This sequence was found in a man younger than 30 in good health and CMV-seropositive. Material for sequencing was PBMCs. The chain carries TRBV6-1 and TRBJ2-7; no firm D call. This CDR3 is CASRANYEQYV. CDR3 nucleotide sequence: TGTGCCAGCAGAGCCAACTACGAGCAGTACGTC.